Following are 21 T cell receptor beta chains from one sample sequenced in a study of shared clonotypes between healthy human individuals (dated by TCRdb to 2019 to 2021). Library preparation used the immunoSEQ multiplex PCR assay. TCRdb provides this immuneACCESS table in a form limited to in-frame rearrangements. Some clones are lacking; in checked studies, under half of them reflect an unresolved V gene, and why the rest are absent is not known. The sample table shows under 1,100,000 clones, and about 77% are seen once. The ten largest clones take up approximately 1.5% of the sample. The sample taken for sequencing was memory CD4+ T cells sorted from blood. This specimen's cell subset or site label, interpreted: CD45RA-negative fraction. These receptors all stem from a man younger than 35 in good health.

The chain has TRBV29-1 and TRBJ2-7; 7 nucleotides match TRBD1. V trimming: 6 bases; J trimming: 5 bases; junction bases outside the gene matches: 10. Germline V gene data show CDR1 as SQVTM and CDR2 as ANQGSEA. This CDR3 spans 13 amino acids. The CDR3 region is CSVHTGVVNEQYF. CDR3 DNA sequence: TGCAGCGTCCACACAGGGGTGGTGAACGAGCAGTACTTC.

This sequence joins TRBV19 and TRBJ1-5; 8 bases are shared with TRBD1. There are 14 residues in the CDR3. The germline V gene encodes CDR1 LNHDA and CDR2 SQIVND (reference sequence). V lost 8 bases and J lost 6; bases outside the gene matches: 9. The CDR3 loop reads CASWGRGLSQPQHF. The CDR3 DNA follows: TGTGCCAGTTGGGGCAGGGGGCTGAGTCAGCCCCAGCATTTT.

The V call is TRBV5-4, the J call TRBJ2-2; no definite D call. CDR3 length: 15 amino acids. Germline CDR1 and CDR2: SGHNT and YYREEE (reference sequence). Trimming removed 1 base at V and 1 base at J, with 8 bases between. The CDR3 here is CASSLSRRNTGELFF. The CDR3 DNA reads as TGTGCCAGCAGCTTGTCTCGGAGGAACACCGGGGAGCTGTTTTTT.

The CDR3 DNA follows: TGTGCCAGCAGTCCGCGACGTACAGGGGATTACTTCGGCAATCAGCCCCAGCATTTT. It is translated as CASSPRRTGDYFGNQPQHF. V is TRBV28 and J is TRBJ1-5; 7 bases are a match to TRBD1. This CDR3 region has 19 residues. Germline loops: CDR1 MDHEN, CDR2 SYDVKM. The V gene end was trimmed by 5 bases and the J gene end by 2 bases; junction bases not matched to a gene: 18.

The chain has TRBV11-3 and TRBJ2-7; a possible D gene is TRBD1 (6 bases). The germline V gene encodes CDR1 SGHNT and CDR2 YENEEA. The CDR3 runs 16 residues. V was clipped by 3 bases and J by 5 bases, with 20 bases between them. The CDR3 protein is CASSLDGRAGDNEQYF. CDR3 DNA sequence: TGTGCCAGCAGCTTGGATGGGCGGGCAGGGGACAACGAGCAGTACTTC.

CDR3 amino acids: CASSLRGSPSYGYTF. The CDR3 DNA sequence: TGTGCCAGCAGTTTAAGGGGGAGCCCATCCTATGGCTACACCTTC. V and J are TRBV28 and TRBJ1-2, with a possible D match to TRBD1 (6 bases). Trimming removed 2 bases from V and 4 bases from J, with 14 bases in between. CDR3 length: 15 amino acids. Germline V gene sequence: CDR1 MDHEN, CDR2 SYDVKM.

The gene calls are TRBV19 and TRBJ2-7; the D gene is possibly TRBD1 (5 bases). Per germline, CDR1 LNHDA and CDR2 SQIVND (reference sequence). V gave up 3 bases and J gave up 4 bases, with 10 bases separating them. This CDR3 has 13 residues. CDR3 DNA sequence: TGTGCCAGTAGTATGGCAGGGCCGTACGAGCAGTACTTC. Its translation is CASSMAGPYEQYF.

This sequence joins TRBV19 and TRBJ2-2; TRBD1 matches 9 bases. Germline V gene data show CDR1 as LNHDA and CDR2 as SQIVND (reference sequence). V trimming: 5 bases; J trimming: 5 bases; junction bases outside the gene matches: 3. The CDR3 length is 14 residues. CDR3 nucleotide sequence: TGTGCCAGTAGTCTGGGACAGGGAACCGGGGAGCTGTTTTTT. Amino acid sequence: CASSLGQGTGELFF.

The chain uses TRBV5-1 and TRBJ2-2; tentatively, D is TRBD2 (5 bases). The ends were cut back, 4 bases at V and 4 bases at J, with 8 bases in the middle. This CDR3 contains 13 residues. Germline V CDR1 and CDR2: SGHRS, YFSETQ. CDR3 in amino acids: CASSAGLTGELFF. The CDR3 DNA reads as TGCGCCAGCAGCGCCGGACTCACCGGGGAGCTGTTTTTT.

The chain couples TRBV9 to TRBJ2-2; 7 positions agree with TRBD1. The V segment lost 0 bases and the J segment 4 bases; nucleotides outside the gene matches: 0. This CDR3 has 14 amino acids. Germline V gene sequence: CDR1 SGDLS, CDR2 YYNGEE. The CDR3 sequence: CASSVGQGTGELFF. The DNA for the CDR3 is TGTGCCAGCAGCGTAGGACAGGGCACCGGGGAGCTGTTTTTT.

The chain is built from TRBV5-6 and TRBJ2-1; 12 bases align to TRBD2. CDR1 and CDR2 from the germline V gene are SGHDT and YYEEEE. With 3 bases clipped from V and 3 bases from J, the junction kept 4 bases outside the gene matches. This CDR3 comprises 16 residues. The CDR3 coding sequence is TGTGCCAGCAGCTCCTGGGGACTAGCGGGCTACAATGAGCAGTTCTTC. Amino acids: CASSSWGLAGYNEQFF.

The V call is TRBV7-8, the J call TRBJ1-5; no firm D call. CDR3 length: 12 amino acids. V was pared by 5 bases and J by 4 bases, with 6 bases between. The germline V gene has CDR1 SGHVS and CDR2 FQNEAQ. DNA for the CDR3: TGTGCCAGCAGCCCCCTAAATCAGCCCCAGCATTTT. Amino acids: CASSPLNQPQHF.

The chain employs TRBV2 and TRBJ2-7; D is uncertain. V lost 7 bases and J 2 bases, leaving 9 bases between the germline ends. This CDR3 is 12 amino acids long. Germline assignment: CDR1 SNHLY and CDR2 FYNNEI. CDR3 in DNA: TGTGCCAGCACTCTGACGGCCTACGAGCAGTACTTC. The encoded protein is CASTLTAYEQYF. Full variable domain (missing parts from reference TRBV2 and TRBJ2-7): EPEVTQTPSHQVTQMGQEVILRCVPISNHLYFYWYRQILGQKVEFLVSFYNNEISEKSEIFDDQFSVERPDGSNFTLKIRSTKLEDSAMYFCASTLTAYEQYFGPGTRLTVT.

A remark on this clone: The sample holds other DNA sequences that translate to the same CDR3. The rearrangement links TRBV28 to TRBJ1-2; no firm D call. CDR3 length: 12 residues. The germline gives CDR1 MDHEN, CDR2 SYDVKM. The germline V and J ends were trimmed by 2 bases and 5 bases, with 6 bases remaining between them. CDR3 sequence: CASSLNQYGYTF. The CDR3 region has the DNA TGTGCCAGCAGTTTAAATCAATATGGCTACACCTTC.

The chain joins TRBV27 to TRBJ2-7, with D perhaps given as TRBD1 or TRBD2 (5 bases each). The CDR3 sequence is 14 residues long. In germline, CDR1 is MNHEY, CDR2 SMNVEV (reference sequence). Trimming left V 1 base short and J 6 bases short, with 13 bases between. The CDR3, as DNA: TGTGCCAGCAGTTTATATGGGGGATTTGGCGAGCAGTACTTC. Encoded protein: CASSLYGGFGEQYF.

The chain carries TRBV5-6 and TRBJ2-7; no definite D call. The CDR3 has 15 amino acids. Germline-derived CDR1 and CDR2 are SGHDT and YYEEEE. Trimming removed 4 bases at V and 3 bases at J, with 17 bases between. The CDR3 is CASSRRTTVNYEQYF. The CDR3 DNA sequence: TGTGCCAGCAGCCGACGGACCACGGTGAACTACGAGCAGTACTTC. The whole variable domain, filled in from reference TRBV5-6 and TRBJ2-7, reads DAGVTQSPTHLIKTRGQQVTLRCSPKSGHDTVSWYQQALGQGPQFIFQYYEEEERQRGNFPDRFSGHQFPNYSSELNVNALLLGDSALYLCASSRRTTVNYEQYFGPGTRLTVT.

The rearrangement joins TRBV6-5 to TRBJ1-1; 10 positions match TRBD1. Trimming took 7 bases from V and 1 from J; bases not matched to a gene: 6. Germline CDR1 reads MNHEY; CDR2 reads SVGAGI. The CDR3 covers 15 residues. CDR3 loop: CASTGTGARNTEAFF. In nucleotides, the CDR3 is TGTGCCAGCACCGGGACAGGGGCTCGGAACACTGAAGCTTTCTTT.

The chain couples TRBV10-2 to TRBJ2-5, with 8 positions matching TRBD2. The V and J ends lost 5 bases and 2 bases, in that order; junction bases with no gene match: 7. The CDR3 sequence is 15 residues long. Germline CDR1 reads WSHSY; CDR2 reads SAAADI. The CDR3 here is CASSSFSGVQETQYF. CDR3 DNA sequence: TGCGCCAGCAGTTCCTTTAGCGGGGTTCAAGAGACCCAGTACTTC.

This clone has a handful of counts. J is TRBJ2-2 and V is TRBV19, with 8 bases identical to TRBD1. This CDR3 is built from 15 residues. The germline V gene has CDR1 LNHDA and CDR2 SQIVND (reference sequence). Germline trimming cut 7 bases from V and 6 bases from J; bases unmatched to any gene: 10. CDR3 region: CASNPGQGWPGELFF. CDR3 sequence (DNA): TGTGCCAGTAACCCTGGACAGGGATGGCCCGGGGAGCTGTTTTTT. Supplemented by reference TRBV19 and TRBJ2-2, the full variable domain reads DGGITQSPKYLFRKEGQNVTLSCEQNLNHDAMYWYRQDPGQGLRLIYYSQIVNDFQKGDIAEGYSVSREKKESFPLTVTSAQKNPTAFYLCASNPGQGWPGELFFGEGSRLTVL.

The rearrangement joins TRBV7-9 to TRBJ2-2; 8 nucleotides line up with TRBD2. V was pared by 8 bases and J by 3 bases, with 8 bases of the junction left unmatched. CDR3 length: 15 amino acids. From germline, CDR1 is SEHNR and CDR2 FQNEAQ (reference sequence). This CDR3 is CASFPAGRDTGELFF. As DNA, the CDR3 is TGTGCCAGCTTTCCCGCCGGGAGGGACACCGGGGAGCTGTTTTTT.

The chain employs TRBV19 and TRBJ2-6; tentative D call: TRBD2 (5 bases). Germline CDR1 is LNHDA and CDR2 is SQIVND (reference sequence). V lost 5 bases to trimming and J lost 0 bases, with 11 bases between them. The length of the CDR3 is 16 residues. The CDR3, as DNA: TGTGCCAGTAGTGTAGCGCTCGGCTCTGGGGCCAACGTCCTGACTTTC. Protein product: CASSVALGSGANVLTF.